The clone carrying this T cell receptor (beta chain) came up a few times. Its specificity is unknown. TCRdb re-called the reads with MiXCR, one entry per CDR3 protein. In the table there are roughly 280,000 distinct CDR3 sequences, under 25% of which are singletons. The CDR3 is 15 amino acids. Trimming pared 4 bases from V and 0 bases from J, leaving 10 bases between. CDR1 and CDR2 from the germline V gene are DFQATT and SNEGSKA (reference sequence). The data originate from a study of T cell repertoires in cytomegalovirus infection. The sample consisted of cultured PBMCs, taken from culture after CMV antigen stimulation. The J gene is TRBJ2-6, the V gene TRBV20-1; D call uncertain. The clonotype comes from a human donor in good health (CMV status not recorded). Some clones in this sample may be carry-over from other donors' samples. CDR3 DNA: TGCAGTGCTACGTCTGGGGACTCTGGGGCCAACGTCCTGACTTTC. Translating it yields CSATSGDSGANVLTF.